The source of this TCR beta chain is a study of high-grade serous ovarian cancer treatment subgroups. Study context: Each sample yielded on average around 7,500 unique TCR beta rearrangements from 11,000 to 15,000 reads. The study, taken as a whole, reports: Only CDR3 was analyzed; CDR1 and CDR2 were not.

Details on this clone: Its target is unknown.

Tumor samples were taken before definitive surgery or chemotherapy. Assay used: immunoSEQ multiplex PCR; TCRdb lists only in-frame clones, some missing. The sample lists thousands of clones, about three quarters occurring once. Sequencing was carried out using tumor tissue. The sequence was obtained from a human donor with high-grade serous ovarian cancer.

The CDR3 loop is CASSARTGLYGYTF. The CDR3 DNA reads as TGTGCCAGCAGTGCTCGGACAGGCCTCTATGGCTACACCTTC. The chain has TRBV28 and TRBJ1-2; 7 bases map to TRBD1. Germline V gene data show CDR1 as MDHEN and CDR2 as SYDVKM. This CDR3 has 14 residues. V shed 5 bases and J 4 bases; nucleotides not matched to a gene: 7.